There are many counts of the clone carrying this T cell receptor beta chain. Its target is unknown. This record belongs to a study of CD8+CD57+ T cells in acquired aplastic anemia. The overall study: DNA recovered from sorted CD4+ and CD8+ cells had a mean of approximately 3 ug.

Germline values: CDR1 DFQATT, CDR2 SNEGSKA (reference sequence). The CDR3 consists of 12 residues. Trimming left V 7 bases short and J 2 bases short, with 12 bases between. Study-level results: Patients shared just under 30 CD8+ CDR3 sequences with controls. Controls and patients did not differ significantly in CD8+ Simpson's diversity.

TCR beta VDJ and CDR3 profiles were obtained from a genomic DNA template. TCRdb reanalysed the reads using MiXCR and keeps one entry per CDR3 protein. The data contain roughly 180,000 distinct CDR3 sequences, 64% of them singletons. The chain employs TRBV20-1 and TRBJ2-7; D might be TRBD1 (6 bases). This receptor was taken from a human donor with severe aplastic anemia or a healthy control (not recorded which). The specimen sequenced was sorted CD4+, CD8+, or CD8+CD57+ T cells (not recorded which) from PBMCs. The CDR3 DNA is TGCAGTGGATCCGACAGGACCTACGAGCAGTACTTC. Translated, it gives CSGSDRTYEQYF.